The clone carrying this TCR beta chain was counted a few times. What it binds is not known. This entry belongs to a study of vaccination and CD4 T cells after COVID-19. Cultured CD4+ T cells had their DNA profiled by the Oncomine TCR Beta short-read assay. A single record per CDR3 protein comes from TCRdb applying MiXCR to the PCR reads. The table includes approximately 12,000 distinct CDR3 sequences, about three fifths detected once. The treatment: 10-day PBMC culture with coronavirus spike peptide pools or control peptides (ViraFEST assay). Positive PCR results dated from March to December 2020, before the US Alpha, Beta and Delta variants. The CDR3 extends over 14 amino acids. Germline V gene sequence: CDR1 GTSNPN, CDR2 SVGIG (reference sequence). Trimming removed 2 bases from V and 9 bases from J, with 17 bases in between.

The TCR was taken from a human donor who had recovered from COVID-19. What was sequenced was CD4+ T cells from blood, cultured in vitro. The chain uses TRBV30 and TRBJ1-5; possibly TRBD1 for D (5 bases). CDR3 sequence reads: CAWSSNRGPRPQHF. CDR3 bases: TGTGCCTGGAGTTCAAACCGGGGCCCTAGGCCCCAGCATTTT.